These 19 T cell receptor beta chains originate from one sample sequenced in a study of blood T cell repertoires in COVID-19. The method was immunoSEQ multiplex PCR; TCRdb's version includes in-frame clones alone and lacks a portion of them. The table records some 390,000 clones, 80% to 90% of them present only once. Sequencing used peripheral blood. The receptor set was obtained from a woman aged 55-70 years with COVID-19, enrolled during active disease.

The J gene is TRBJ2-3, the V gene TRBV5-1, with D possibly TRBD1 on 5 matching bases. The germline gives CDR1 SGHRS, CDR2 YFSETQ. This CDR3 region has 17 residues. The ends were cut back, 0 bases at V and 4 bases at J, with 18 bases in the middle. CDR3 nucleotides: TGCGCCAGCAGCTTGGCCCTCGCCGCCGCCAGGGCAGATACGCAGTATTTT. This codes for CASSLALAAARADTQYF.

V gene TRBV7-6 combines with J gene TRBJ2-7; 7 positions agree with TRBD1. Per germline, CDR1 SGHVS and CDR2 FNYEAQ. The trim removed 2 bases at V and 7 bases at J, leaving 11 bases unmatched. The CDR3 consists of 15 residues. CDR3 sequence reads: CASSLLGGPSLEQYF. In nucleotides, the CDR3 is TGTGCCAGCAGCTTACTAGGGGGCCCTTCGTTGGAGCAGTACTTC.

This clone has just a few counts. V gene TRBV5-6 combines with J gene TRBJ2-3; D is unclear. The germline V gene encodes CDR1 SGHDT and CDR2 YYEEEE. V lost 4 bases to trimming and J lost 0 bases, with 6 bases between them. This CDR3 has 13 residues. The chain's CDR3 is CASSLSSTDTQYF. CDR3 bases: TGTGCCAGCAGCCTCTCTAGCACAGATACGCAGTATTTT.

This clone occurred once. The chain recombines TRBV9 with TRBJ2-1; 8 positions agree with TRBD1. Germline assignment: CDR1 SGDLS and CDR2 YYNGEE. The CDR3 loop spans 15 amino acids. Losses at the gene ends were 0 bases for V and 8 bases for J; bases not matched to a gene: 7. This chain's CDR3 is CASSVGAGGKYEQFF. The CDR3 DNA reads as TGTGCCAGCAGCGTAGGGGCAGGGGGCAAGTATGAGCAGTTCTTC.

The V and J genes are TRBV28 and TRBJ1-1; TRBD1 might be the D (6 bases). V was shortened by 6 bases and J by 0 bases, with 14 bases between the two germline ends. In germline, CDR1 is MDHEN, CDR2 SYDVKM. The CDR3 runs to 15 residues. The CDR3 DNA is TGTGCCAGCAGAGGGGGTAACGGGATGAACACTGAAGCTTTCTTT. The encoded protein is CASRGGNGMNTEAFF.

The V gene is TRBV3-1 (or the pseudogene TRBV3-2), the J gene TRBJ1-5, with 8 bases identical to TRBD1. The CDR3 loop spans 18 amino acids. The germline CDR1 and CDR2 sequences are LGHDT and YNNKEL (reference sequence). V lost 6 bases and J lost 5; bases outside the gene matches: 18. CDR3 nucleotides: TGTGCCAGCAGTCGGAGTACCGGGACAGGCCCTGTAGATCAGCCCCAGCATTTT. Translated, it gives CASSRSTGTGPVDQPQHF.

J is TRBJ1-1 and V is TRBV29-1, with D perhaps matching TRBD1 (5 bases). Trimming took off 4 bases at V and 3 bases at J, with 9 bases between the two ends. Germline V lookup: CDR1 SQVTM, CDR2 ANQGSEA. This CDR3 region has 12 residues. CDR3 sequence reads: CSVGRDYTEAFF. For the CDR3, the DNA is TGCAGCGTTGGACGGGACTACACTGAAGCTTTCTTT. The full variable domain, its missing parts supplied by reference TRBV29-1 and TRBJ1-1, is SAVISQKPSRDICQRGTSLTIQCQVDSQVTMMFWYRQQPGQSLTLIATANQGSEATYESGFVIDKFPISRPNLTFSTLTVSNMSPEDSSIYLCSVGRDYTEAFFGQGTRLTVV.

The chain combines TRBV18 with TRBJ2-5; the D gene is possibly TRBD2 (6 bases). Germline V gives CDR1 KGHSH, CDR2 LQKENI. The CDR3 has 13 amino acids. The germline V and J ends were trimmed by 3 bases and 5 bases, with 10 bases remaining between them. CDR3 nucleotide sequence: TGTGCCAGCTCACCGAGGAGCGGGGAGACCCAGTACTTC. Its protein product is CASSPRSGETQYF. The variable domain in full, with the rest retrieved from reference TRBV18 and TRBJ2-5, is NAGVMQNPRHLVRRRGQEARLRCSPMKGHSHVYWYRQLPEEGLKFMVYLQKENIIDESGMPKERFSAEFPKEGPSILRIQQVVRGDSAAYFCASSPRSGETQYFGPGTRLLVL.

V is TRBV28 and J is TRBJ1-2; 10 bases map to TRBD1. The CDR3 is made up of 17 amino acids. V shed 5 bases, J shed 4 bases, and the junction held 13 bases outside the gene matches. From germline, CDR1 is MDHEN and CDR2 SYDVKM. CDR3 coding DNA: TGTGCCAGCAGTCAGGGACAGGGGACTATCCTTTTCTATGGCTACACCTTC. Residues: CASSQGQGTILFYGYTF.

Only one count was recorded for this clone. The chain recombines TRBV6-5 with TRBJ1-2, with 7 bases identical to TRBD1. The V gene's germline CDR1 is MNHEY and CDR2 SVGAGI. Trimming removed 6 bases from V and 0 bases from J; junction bases left unmatched: 7. The CDR3 has 15 residues. DNA for the CDR3: TGTGCCAGCAGGCCCGGGACAGTATCTAACTATGGCTACACCTTC. Translating gives CASRPGTVSNYGYTF.

The rearrangement links TRBV28 to TRBJ1-2; 7 bases line up with TRBD1. The junction had 11 bases not matched to a gene; V was cut back by 2 bases and J by 8 bases. Germline V lookup: CDR1 MDHEN, CDR2 SYDVKM. This CDR3 is built from 15 residues. The CDR3 DNA reads as TGTGCCAGCAGTTTAAATGTCGGGCAGGGGGGAGGCTACACCTTC. It codes for CASSLNVGQGGGYTF.

The V call is TRBV7-2, the J call TRBJ1-4; the match to TRBD1 covers 9 bases. The CDR3 extends over 14 amino acids. Germline assignment: CDR1 SGHTA and CDR2 FQGNSA. With 6 bases clipped from V and 8 bases from J, the junction kept 7 bases outside the gene matches. CDR3 bases: TGTGCCAGCAGTTCCGGGACAGGGAACGAAAAACTGTTTTTT. Translating gives CASSSGTGNEKLFF.

The rearrangement joins TRBV5-4 to TRBJ2-3; 8 nucleotides align to TRBD1. CDR1 is SGHNT and CDR2 is YYREEE in the germline V gene (reference sequence). The CDR3 length is 15 residues. Trimming took 3 bases from V and 3 from J; bases not matched to a gene: 6. CDR3 sequence reads: CASSWKQGATDTQYF. CDR3 DNA: TGTGCCAGCAGCTGGAAGCAGGGGGCTACAGATACGCAGTATTTT. Together with reference TRBV5-4 and TRBJ2-3, the CDR3 gives the full variable domain: ETGVTQSPTHLIKTRGQQVTLRCSSQSGHNTVSWYQQALGQGPQFIFQYYREEENGRGNFPPRFSGLQFPNYSSELNVNALELDDSALYLCASSWKQGATDTQYFGPGTRLTVL.

This clone has a single count. V usage is TRBV7-8 and J usage is TRBJ1-1; possible D gene TRBD1, 5 bases. Germline V gene sequence: CDR1 SGHVS, CDR2 FQNEAQ. The CDR3 has 16 amino acids. V gave up 2 bases and J gave up 0 bases, with 13 bases separating them. CDR3 region: CASSLSLSGLNTEAFF. CDR3 DNA sequence: TGTGCCAGCAGCTTAAGCCTATCAGGGCTGAACACTGAAGCTTTCTTT. The full variable domain, rest sourced from reference TRBV7-8 and TRBJ1-1, is GAGVSQSPRYKVAKRGQDVALRCDPISGHVSLFWYQQALGQGPEFLTYFQNEAQLDKSGLPSDRFFAERPEGSVSTLKIQRTQQEDSAVYLCASSLSLSGLNTEAFFGQGTRLTVV.

V is TRBV25-1 and J is TRBJ1-1; D unresolved. The CDR3 contains 12 residues. Germline-derived CDR1 and CDR2 are MGHDK and SYGVNS. Trimming cost V 6 bases and J 5 bases, with 10 bases left between them. The CDR3 reads CASRRVRTEAFF. CDR3 DNA: TGTGCCAGCAGGCGGGTCCGGACTGAAGCTTTCTTT.

The chain employs TRBV7-9 and TRBJ1-4, with D possibly being TRBD1 (5 bases). The V gene's germline CDR1 is SEHNR and CDR2 FQNEAQ (reference sequence). V lost 5 bases and J 2 bases, leaving 12 bases between the germline ends. The CDR3 length is 15 residues. The chain's CDR3 is CASSPGIGTNEKLFF. CDR3 sequence (DNA): TGTGCCAGCAGCCCAGGGATTGGGACTAATGAAAAACTGTTTTTT.

This chain connects TRBV27 to TRBJ1-5, with D maybe TRBD1 (5 bases). V lost 3 bases and J 2 bases, leaving 11 bases between the germline ends. Germline-derived CDR1 and CDR2 are MNHEY and SMNVEV (reference sequence). CDR3 length: 15 residues. The CDR3 DNA sequence: TGTGCCAGCAGTTTGTGGGGGGGAGGCAATCAGCCCCAGCATTTT. Protein sequence: CASSLWGGGNQPQHF.

The chain joins TRBV5-1 to TRBJ2-1, with D possibly TRBD2 on 6 matching bases. This CDR3 region has 17 residues. The V and J ends lost 0 bases and 0 bases respectively, with 13 bases between them. The germline V gene has CDR1 SGHRS and CDR2 YFSETQ. CDR3 nucleotides: TGCGCCAGCAGCTTGGTTGCGGGACGGAGCTCCTACAATGAGCAGTTCTTC. Residues: CASSLVAGRSSYNEQFF.

The chain employs TRBV5-1 and TRBJ2-5; 7 positions match TRBD1. V trimming: 0 bases; J trimming: 3 bases; junction bases outside the gene matches: 14. Germline values: CDR1 SGHRS, CDR2 YFSETQ. The CDR3 loop spans 18 amino acids. CDR3 loop: CASSLGHKGAERKETQYF. CDR3 nucleotide sequence: TGCGCCAGCAGCTTGGGACACAAGGGGGCAGAGAGGAAAGAGACCCAGTACTTC.